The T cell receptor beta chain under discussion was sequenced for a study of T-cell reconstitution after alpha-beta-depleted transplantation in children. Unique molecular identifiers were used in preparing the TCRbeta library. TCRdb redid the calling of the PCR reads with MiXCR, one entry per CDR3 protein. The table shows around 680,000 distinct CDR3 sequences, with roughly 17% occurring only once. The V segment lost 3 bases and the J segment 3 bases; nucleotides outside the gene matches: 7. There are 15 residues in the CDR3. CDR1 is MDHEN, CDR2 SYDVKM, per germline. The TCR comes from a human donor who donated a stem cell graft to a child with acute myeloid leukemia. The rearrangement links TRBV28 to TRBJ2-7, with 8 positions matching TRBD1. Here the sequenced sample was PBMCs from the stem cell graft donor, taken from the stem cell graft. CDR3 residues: CASSLGRGPHYEQYV. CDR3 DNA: TGTGCCAGCAGTTTGGGCAGGGGGCCTCACTACGAGCAGTACGTC.